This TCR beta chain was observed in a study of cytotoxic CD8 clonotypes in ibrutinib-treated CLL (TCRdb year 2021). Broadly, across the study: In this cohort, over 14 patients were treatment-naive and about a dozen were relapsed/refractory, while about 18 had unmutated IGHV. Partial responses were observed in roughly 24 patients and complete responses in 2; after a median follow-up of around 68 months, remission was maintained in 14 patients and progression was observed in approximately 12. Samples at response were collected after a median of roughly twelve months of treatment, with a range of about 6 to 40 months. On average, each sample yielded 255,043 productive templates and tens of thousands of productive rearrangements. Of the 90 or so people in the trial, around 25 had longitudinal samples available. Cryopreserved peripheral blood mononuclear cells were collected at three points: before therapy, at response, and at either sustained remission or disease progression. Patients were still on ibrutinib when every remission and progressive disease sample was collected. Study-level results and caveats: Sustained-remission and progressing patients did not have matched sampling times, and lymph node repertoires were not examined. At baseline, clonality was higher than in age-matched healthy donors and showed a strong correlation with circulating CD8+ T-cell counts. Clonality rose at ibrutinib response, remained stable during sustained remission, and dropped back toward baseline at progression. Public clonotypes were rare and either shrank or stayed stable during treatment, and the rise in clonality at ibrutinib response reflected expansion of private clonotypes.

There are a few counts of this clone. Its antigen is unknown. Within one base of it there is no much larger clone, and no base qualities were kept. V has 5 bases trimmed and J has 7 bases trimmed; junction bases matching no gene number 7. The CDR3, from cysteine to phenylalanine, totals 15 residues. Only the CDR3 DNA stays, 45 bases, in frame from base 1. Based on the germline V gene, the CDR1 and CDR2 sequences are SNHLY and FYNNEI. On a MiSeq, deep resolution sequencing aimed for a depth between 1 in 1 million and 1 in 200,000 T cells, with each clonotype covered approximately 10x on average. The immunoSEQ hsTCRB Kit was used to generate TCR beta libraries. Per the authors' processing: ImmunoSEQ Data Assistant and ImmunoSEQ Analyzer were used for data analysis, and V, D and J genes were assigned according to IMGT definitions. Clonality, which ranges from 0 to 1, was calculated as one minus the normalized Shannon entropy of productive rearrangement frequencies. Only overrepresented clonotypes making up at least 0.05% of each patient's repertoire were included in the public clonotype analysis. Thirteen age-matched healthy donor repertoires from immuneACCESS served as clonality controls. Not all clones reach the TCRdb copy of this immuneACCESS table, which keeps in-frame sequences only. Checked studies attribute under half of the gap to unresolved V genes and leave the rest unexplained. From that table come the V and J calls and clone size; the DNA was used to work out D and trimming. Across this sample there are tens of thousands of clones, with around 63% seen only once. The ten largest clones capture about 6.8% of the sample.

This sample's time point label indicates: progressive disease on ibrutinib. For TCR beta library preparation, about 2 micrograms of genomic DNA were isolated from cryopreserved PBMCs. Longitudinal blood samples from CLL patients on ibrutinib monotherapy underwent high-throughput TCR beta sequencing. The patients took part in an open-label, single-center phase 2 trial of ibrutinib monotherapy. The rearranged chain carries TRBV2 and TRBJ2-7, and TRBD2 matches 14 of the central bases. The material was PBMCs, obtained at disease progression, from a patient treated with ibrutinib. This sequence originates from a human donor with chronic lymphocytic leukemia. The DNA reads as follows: TGTGCCAGCAGTCTCCAGACTAGCGGGAGGGGAGAGCAGTACTTC. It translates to CASSLQTSGRGEQYF.